A selection of T cell receptor beta chains follows, all from one sample in a study of T cell responses to AZD1222 COVID-19 vaccine. Assay: immunoSEQ multiplex PCR; the TCRdb copy retains only in-frame clones and omits some. Among roughly 130,000 clones listed, about 86% were seen once. Sequences were derived from peripheral blood, sampled on day 0 of AZD1222 vaccination. These receptor sequences come from an adult in good health. Each CDR3 is given with its conserved first and last residue.

j_call v_call cdr3_aa
TRBJ2-1 TRBV27 CASSRRRPGLEVPGSRNEQFF
TRBJ1-1 TRBV30 CAWSYQDGPAFF
TRBJ1-1 TRBV4-2 CASSQVLTGNTEAFF
TRBJ2-7 TRBV6-5 CASSYSGGRAGEQYF
TRBJ2-6 TRBV6-4 CASSELAGVGANVLTF
TRBJ1-4 TRBV4-1 CASSARQGPTNEKLFF
TRBJ1-2 TRBV6-5 CASSSGARGYTF
TRBJ1-1 TRBV6-5 CASSYGGNTEAFF
TRBJ1-2 TRBV28 CASSLMQVNYGYTF
TRBJ2-7 TRBV7-3 CASSLRPGLDYEQYF
TRBJ2-3 TRBV24-1 CATSDFIAGGTDTQYF
TRBJ1-2 TRBV4-1 CASSHPGTARSGYTF
TRBJ2-5 TRBV5-1 CASSLASTQETQYF
TRBJ2-1 TRBV7-3 CASSSPGYNEQFF
TRBJ2-7 TRBV5-1 CASSAGQGSTEQYF
TRBJ1-5 TRBV5-6 CASSLGPVGNQPQHF
TRBJ1-5 TRBV19 CASSIEDRSNQPQHF
TRBJ2-2 TRBV10-3 CAISESQGSGELFF
TRBJ2-7 TRBV7-9 CASSPGTRLGEQYF
TRBJ2-1 TRBV2 CASSLQGPSSYNEQFF
TRBJ2-7 TRBV7-8 CASSSESSPAAYEQYF
TRBJ2-2 TRBV3-1/TRBV3-2 CASSQVPGQVPGELFF
TRBJ1-1 TRBV7-2 CASSLGTGVAAFF
TRBJ2-3 TRBV20-1 CSGPGHDTQYF
TRBJ1-2 TRBV28 CASSKRDRYYGYTF
TRBJ2-5 TRBV19 CASRARGGALETQYF
TRBJ2-7 TRBV2 CASTLGGQGGYEQYF
TRBJ2-1 TRBV11-3 CASSFSGSTYNEQFF
TRBJ2-6 TRBV4-3 CASSQDSGAGANVLTF
TRBJ2-3 TRBV10-3 CAISESRGSSGRKDTQYF
TRBJ1-4 TRBV12-3/TRBV12-4 CASSLWGGEKLFF
TRBJ2-1 TRBV29-1 CSHIGLEMNEQFF
TRBJ2-1 TRBV6-5 CASSYGGLAGENEQFF
TRBJ1-2 TRBV30 CAWSVRSGYGYTF